This TCR beta chain was captured by sequencing in a study of blood T cell repertoires in COVID-19. Across the whole study: Both acute and convalescent COVID-19 samples were obtained from the United States, Italy and Spain. T cells, B-cell-depleted T cells, or PBMCs provided the cDNA or gDNA that served as material.

This CDR3 is built from 13 residues. CDR1 SNHLY and CDR2 FYNNEI come from the germline V gene. J gave up 9 bases and V 6 bases, and 9 bases lay outside the gene matches. Under the authors' procedure: Nucleated cell counts were estimated from reference gene primer amplification. The data were produced by immunoSEQ multiplex PCR, yet TCRdb's version contains in-frame clones alone and is incomplete. D and trimming were read from the DNA, whereas the V and J calls and clone size are those reported in that table. The sample has 100,000 to 140,000 clones; almost 85% are singletons. The source is a human donor in a cohort sampled during active COVID-19. Sequenced input: peripheral blood. The chain combines TRBV2 with TRBJ1-1, with 8 bases aligning to TRBD1. The chain's CDR3 is CASSLGTGSKAFF. The CDR3 DNA follows: TGTGCCAGCAGCCTCGGGACAGGTAGTAAAGCTTTCTTT.